Sequencing of this T cell receptor beta chain was carried out in a study of Graves' ophthalmopathy and Graves' hyperthyroidism. Points from the study as a whole: Sensitivity of roughly 88% and specificity of about 77% were achieved when a 13-signature model separated ophthalmopathy from stable hyperthyroidism.

Worth noting for this clonotype: The antigen remains unidentified. A read error may produce the germline difference seen at one junction end.

CDR1 is KGHDR and CDR2 is SFDVKD in the germline V gene. The CDR3 sequence is 15 residues long. Amplification of the TCR beta CDR3 regions used RNA transcripts (as template). Second-round multiplex PCR came after first-round RT-PCR with HTBI primers. TCRdb reanalysed the multiplex PCR reads using MiXCR and keeps one entry per CDR3 protein. This table holds 350,000 to 400,000 distinct CDR3 sequences, around 18% found once. The diagnosis was founded upon clinical symptoms, serum thyroxine, TRAb, thyroid ultrasound and orbital computed tomography. The clonotype comes from a young woman with Graves' ophthalmopathy. V is TRBV24-1 and J is TRBJ2-5; the D gene is possibly TRBD2 (5 bases). The specimen sequenced was peripheral blood. The chain's CDR3 is CASSAGIGVFETQYF. CDR3 nucleotides: TGTGCCAGCAGTGCGGGTATTGGGGTTTTCGAGACCCAGTACTTC.